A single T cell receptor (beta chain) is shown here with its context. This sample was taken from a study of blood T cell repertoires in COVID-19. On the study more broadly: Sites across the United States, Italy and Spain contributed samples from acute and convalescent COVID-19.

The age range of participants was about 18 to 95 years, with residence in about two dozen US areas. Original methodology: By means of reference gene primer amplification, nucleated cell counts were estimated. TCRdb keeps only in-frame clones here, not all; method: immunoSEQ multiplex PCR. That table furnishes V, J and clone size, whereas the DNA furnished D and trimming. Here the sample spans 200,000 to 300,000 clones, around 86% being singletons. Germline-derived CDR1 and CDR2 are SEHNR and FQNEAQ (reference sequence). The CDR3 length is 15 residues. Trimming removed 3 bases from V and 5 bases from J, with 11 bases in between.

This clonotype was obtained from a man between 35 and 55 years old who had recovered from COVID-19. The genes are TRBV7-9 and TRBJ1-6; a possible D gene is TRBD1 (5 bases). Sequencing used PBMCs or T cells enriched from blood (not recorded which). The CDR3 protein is CASSFGAVDNSPLHF. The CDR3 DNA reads TGTGCCAGCAGCTTTGGGGCTGTAGATAATTCACCCCTCCACTTT.